This record looks at one TCR beta chain sequence and its context. This specimen belongs to a study of PD-L1 blockade in urothelial cancer. Using immunoSEQ multiplex PCR, the repertoire was profiled, and TCRdb retains in-frame clones only, with some absent. Of around 25,000 clones in the sample, about 83% are singletons; the top ten hold less than 4%. The V end was cut by 0 bases, the J end by 0 bases, with 8 bases between. Per the germline V gene, CDR1 is LNHNV and CDR2 is YYDKDF (reference sequence). This CDR3 is 16 amino acids long. Sequencing used PBMCs, obtained around atezolizumab (anti-PD-L1) treatment. The rearrangement uses TRBV15 and TRBJ2-2, with unresolved D. The receptor's source is a man aged 50-60 years with urothelial cancer. This CDR3 is CATSRDARSNTGELFF. In nucleotides, the CDR3 is TGTGCCACCAGCAGAGATGCCAGGTCGAACACCGGGGAGCTGTTTTTT. Full variable domain (outside the CDR3, taken from reference TRBV15 and TRBJ2-2): DAMVIQNPRYQVTQFGKPVTLSCSQTLNHNVMYWYQQKSSQAPKLLFHYYDKDFNNEADTPDNFQSRRPNTSFCFLDIRSPGLGDTAMYLCATSRDARSNTGELFFGEGSRLTVL.